What follows describes a single T cell receptor (beta chain). These data belong to a study of blood T cell repertoires in COVID-19. At the level of the study: Samples taken during acute and convalescent COVID-19 were collected in the United States, Italy and Spain. Nucleic acid was either cDNA or gDNA, and it came from T cells, B-cell-depleted T cells, or PBMCs.

Assay: immunoSEQ multiplex PCR; the TCRdb copy retains only in-frame clones and omits some. The top ten clones hold 7% to 9% of a sample with about 150,000 clones, roughly 76% of them seen once. Germline CDR1 is SGHRS and CDR2 is YFSETQ. CDR3 length: 15 amino acids. The junction had 6 bases not matched to a gene; V was cut back by 5 bases and J by 4 bases. The TCR comes from a human donor with acute or convalescent COVID-19. The donor label of this sample is uncertain. This chain joins TRBV5-1 and TRBJ2-3, with 11 bases lining up with TRBD1. The specimen sequenced was peripheral blood. Here the CDR3 DNA reads TGCGCCAGCAGATCGGGGACAGGGGGGTCAGATACGCAGTATTTT. This translates into CASRSGTGGSDTQYF.